This T cell receptor (beta chain) was profiled in a study of T cells after somatic rescue of genetic block. The V gene's germline CDR1 is SGHRS and CDR2 YFSETQ. The CDR3 has 14 residues. Trimming took 0 bases from V and 4 from J, leaving 7 bases between them. Repertoires were generated with immunoSEQ multiplex PCR, while TCRdb's copy carries only in-frame clones and drops some. The sample lists tens of thousands of clones; just under 95% were seen once. Sequencing was done on a sample of peripheral blood mononuclear cells (PBMCs). The sequence came from a man aged 35-49 years. The V gene is TRBV5-1, the J gene TRBJ2-2; D remains unclear. The CDR3 is CASSLEPSTGELFF. The CDR3 bases are TGCGCCAGCAGCTTGGAGCCGAGCACCGGGGAGCTGTTTTTT.